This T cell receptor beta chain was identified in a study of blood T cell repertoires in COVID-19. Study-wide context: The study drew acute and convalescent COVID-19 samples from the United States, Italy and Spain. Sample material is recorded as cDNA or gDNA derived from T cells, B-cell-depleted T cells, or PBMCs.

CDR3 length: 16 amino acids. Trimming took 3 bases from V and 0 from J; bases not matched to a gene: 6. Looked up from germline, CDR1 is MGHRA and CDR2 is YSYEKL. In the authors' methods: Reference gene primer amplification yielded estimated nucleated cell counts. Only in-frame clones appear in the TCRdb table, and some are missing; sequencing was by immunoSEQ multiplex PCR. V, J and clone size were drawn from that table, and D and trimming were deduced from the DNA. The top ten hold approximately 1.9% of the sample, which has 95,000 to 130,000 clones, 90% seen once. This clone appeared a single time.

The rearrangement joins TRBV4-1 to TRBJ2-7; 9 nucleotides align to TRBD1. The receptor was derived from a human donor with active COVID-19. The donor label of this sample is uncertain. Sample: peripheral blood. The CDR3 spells CASSQAGTGISYEQYF. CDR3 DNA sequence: TGCGCCAGCAGCCAGGCCGGGACAGGGATCTCCTACGAGCAGTACTTC.